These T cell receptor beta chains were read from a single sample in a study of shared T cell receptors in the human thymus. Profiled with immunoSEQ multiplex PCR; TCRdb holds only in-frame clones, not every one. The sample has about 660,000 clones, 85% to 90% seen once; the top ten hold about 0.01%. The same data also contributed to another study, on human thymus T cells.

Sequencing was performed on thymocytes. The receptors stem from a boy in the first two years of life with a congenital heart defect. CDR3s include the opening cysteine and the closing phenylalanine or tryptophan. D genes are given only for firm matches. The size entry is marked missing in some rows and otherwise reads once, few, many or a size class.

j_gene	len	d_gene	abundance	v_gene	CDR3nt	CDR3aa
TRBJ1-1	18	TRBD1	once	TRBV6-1	TGTGCCAGCAGTGAAGGAAAAACAGGGGGCCTTATGAACACTGAAGCTTTCTTT	CASSEGKTGGLMNTEAFF
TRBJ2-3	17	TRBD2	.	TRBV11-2	TGTGCCAGCAGCTTAGGCGGACTAGCGGTCCTCGCAGATACGCAGTATTTT	CASSLGGLAVLADTQYF
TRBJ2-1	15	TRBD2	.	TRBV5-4	TGTGCCAGCAGCCGACTAGCGGGAGAGTCCAGTGAGCAGTTCTTC	CASSRLAGESSEQFF
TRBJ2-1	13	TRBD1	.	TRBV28	TGTGCCAGCAGTCCGGACAGGGACAATGAGCAGTTCTTC	CASSPDRDNEQFF
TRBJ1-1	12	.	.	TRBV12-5	TGTGCTAGTGGTCAAGGGGGACCTGAAGCTTTCTTT	CASGQGGPEAFF
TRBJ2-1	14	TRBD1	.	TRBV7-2	TGTGCCAGCAGCCGGGACAGGGGAAGCAATGAGCAGTTCTTC	CASSRDRGSNEQFF
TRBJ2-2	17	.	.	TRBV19	TGTGCCACCCGCACCCCCGGGACATTCAAAGGCACCGGGGAGCTGTTTTTT	CATRTPGTFKGTGELFF
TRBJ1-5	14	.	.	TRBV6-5	TGTGCCAGCACCCCTCGGGGTGGTAATCAGCCCCAGCATTTT	CASTPRGGNQPQHF
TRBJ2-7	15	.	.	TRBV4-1	TGCGCCAGCAGCCAAAAAAAACCGGGGATCTACGAGCAGTACTTC	CASSQKKPGIYEQYF
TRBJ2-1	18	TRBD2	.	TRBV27	TGTGCCAGCAGTTTACCGCGCCTAGCGGGTCCCTCCTACAATGAGCAGTTCTTC	CASSLPRLAGPSYNEQFF
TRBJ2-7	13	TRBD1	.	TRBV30	TGTGCCTGGGGGTCGACAGGGGGCTACGAGCAGTACTTC	CAWGSTGGYEQYF
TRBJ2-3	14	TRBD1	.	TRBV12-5	TGTGCTAGTGGTTGGACAGGGGGCACAGATACGCAGTATTTT	CASGWTGGTDTQYF
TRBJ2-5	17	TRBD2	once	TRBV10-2	TGCGCCACAGACCGACTAGCGGGGCTAAACCTGCAAGAGACCCAGTACTTC	CATDRLAGLNLQETQYF
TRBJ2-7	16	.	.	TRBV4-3	TGCGCCAGCAGCCAAGATGTCGAGGGAGCGATCTACGAGCAGTACTTC	CASSQDVEGAIYEQYF
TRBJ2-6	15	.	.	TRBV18	TGTGCCAGCTCACCTGGAGCAACCGGGGCCAACGTCCTGACTTTC	CASSPGATGANVLTF
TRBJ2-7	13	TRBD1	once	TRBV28	TGTGCCAGCAGCTGGACAGGGACGGGAGAGCAGTACTTC	CASSWTGTGEQYF
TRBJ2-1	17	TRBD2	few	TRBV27	TGTGCCAGCAGTCCGGGGACTAGCGGGAGGACTCCCAATGAGCAGTTCTTC	CASSPGTSGRTPNEQFF
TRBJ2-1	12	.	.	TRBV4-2	TGTGCCAGCAGCCAAGATTTACGGGAGCAGTTCTTC	CASSQDLREQFF
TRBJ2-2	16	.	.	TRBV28	TGTGCCAGCAGTCCGCTGGGCCGAGCGAACACCGGGGAGCTGTTTTTT	CASSPLGRANTGELFF
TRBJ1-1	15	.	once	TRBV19	TGTGCCAGTAGTATCGGGCCGGGGGGGAACACTGAAGCTTTCTTT	CASSIGPGGNTEAFF
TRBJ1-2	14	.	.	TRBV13	TGTGCCAGCAGCTGCAAGGGGGCTAACTATGGCTACACCTTC	CASSCKGANYGYTF
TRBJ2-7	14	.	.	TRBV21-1	TGTGCCAGCAGCAAGGGGCTTAAACCCTACGAGCAGTACTTC	CASSKGLKPYEQYF
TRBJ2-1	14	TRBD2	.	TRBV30	TGTGCCTGTGCAACCCTAGCGGGACACAATGAGCAGTTCTTC	CACATLAGHNEQFF
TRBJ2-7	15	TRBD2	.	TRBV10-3	TGTGCCATCAGCGCCGGGACTAGCGGGGCCTACGAGCAGTACTTC	CAISAGTSGAYEQYF
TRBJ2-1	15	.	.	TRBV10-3	TGTGCCATCAGTGAGGCGTGGAGGGGGGGGGATGAGCAGTTCTTC	CAISEAWRGGDEQFF
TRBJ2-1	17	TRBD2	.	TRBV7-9	TGTGCCAGCAGCTTAGTCGACCTAGCGGGCGCCAACAATGAGCAGTTCTTC	CASSLVDLAGANNEQFF
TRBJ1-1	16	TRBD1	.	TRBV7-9	TGTGCCAGCAGCTTGTCGATCGAGGGGGCGAACACTGAAGCTTTCTTT	CASSLSIEGANTEAFF
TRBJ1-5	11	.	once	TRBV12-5	TGTGCTAGTGGCCGGAATCAGCCCCAGCATTTT	CASGRNQPQHF
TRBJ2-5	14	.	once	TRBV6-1	TGTGCCAGCAGTGAAGCGGCTAGCCGTGAGACCCAGTACTTC	CASSEAASRETQYF
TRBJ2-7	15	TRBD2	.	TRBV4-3	TGCGCCAGCAGCCCGCGGCGGGAGTGGCCTACCGAGCAGTACTTC	CASSPRREWPTEQYF
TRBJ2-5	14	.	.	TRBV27	TGTGCCAGCAGTTTATTTGCAGGGGAAGAGACCCAGTACTTC	CASSLFAGEETQYF
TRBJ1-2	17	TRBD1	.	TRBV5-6	TGTGCCAGCAGCTTCGGACAGGGGGCTTTTTCGGTCCATGGCTACACCTTC	CASSFGQGAFSVHGYTF
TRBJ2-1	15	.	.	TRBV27	TGTGCCAGCAGTTTATCGGGCCGGACCTACAATGAGCAGTTCTTC	CASSLSGRTYNEQFF
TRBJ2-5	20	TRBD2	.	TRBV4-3	TGCGCCAGCAGTCCCAGGGCCAGCGGGAGGGCCGAACCACCACAAAAGACCCAGTACTTC	CASSPRASGRAEPPQKTQYF
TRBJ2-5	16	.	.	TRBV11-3	TGTGCCAGCAGCCCTCCCACTAGCAGCCGGGGGGAGACCCAGTACTTC	CASSPPTSSRGETQYF
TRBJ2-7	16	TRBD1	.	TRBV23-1	TGCGCCAGCAGCAAACCGACAGGGGCGAGGATCTACGAGCAGTACTTC	CASSKPTGARIYEQYF